The next 24 T cell receptor beta chains were all read from a single sample in a study of shared clonotypes between healthy human individuals. Naive CD8 cells lacked CD45RO, underwent positive selection for CCR7 and left out terminally differentiated effector memory CD45RA+ cells. Profiling relied on immunoSEQ multiplex PCR, and the TCRdb table lists in-frame clones only, not all of them. The sample carries roughly 2,000,000 clones, around 93% recorded once. The sample comprised naive CD8+ T cells from PBMCs. The receptors were sampled from a man in his late teens or twenties in good health. Some clones in this sample may be carry-over from other donors' samples.

This clone turned up a few times. CDR3 sequence reads: CASSPSGQNYGYTF. The CDR3 DNA reads TGTGCCAGCAGCCCCTCGGGACAGAACTATGGCTACACCTTC. V is TRBV7-3 and J is TRBJ1-2; 7 positions agree with TRBD1. There are 14 residues in the CDR3. Unmatched junction bases numbered 5, after V lost 5 bases and J lost 2 bases. Germline CDR1 is SGHTA and CDR2 is FQGTGA.

The chain links TRBV4-3 to TRBJ2-1; 7 positions agree with TRBD2. V lost 1 base to trimming and J lost 4 bases; unmatched junction nucleotides: 10. Looked up from germline, CDR1 is LGHNA and CDR2 is YSLEER. The CDR3 has 17 residues. CDR3 coding DNA: TGCGCCAGCAGCCAAGGTACGGCACTAGCGTCGTACAATGAGCAGTTCTTC. This sequence encodes CASSQGTALASYNEQFF.

Concerning this clone itself: Different DNA sequences within this sample yield the same CDR3. The rearrangement uses TRBV19 and TRBJ1-1; TRBD1 is a possible D gene (5 bases). CDR3 size: 13 residues. Per the germline V gene, CDR1 is LNHDA and CDR2 is SQIVND (reference sequence). The V gene lost 3 bases and the J gene lost 4 bases, with 9 bases spanning the gap. This chain's CDR3 is CASSIGGGTEAFF. The CDR3 coding sequence is TGTGCCAGTAGTATCGGGGGGGGCACTGAAGCTTTCTTT.

The gene calls are TRBV13 and TRBJ1-2; D gene unclear. V was clipped by 5 bases and J by 8 bases, with 12 bases between them. The CDR3 has 12 amino acids. CDR1 PRHDT and CDR2 FYEKMQ come from the germline V gene (reference sequence). The CDR3 DNA reads TGTGCCAGCAGCACCGGACGAGGAGGCTACACCTTC. Its translation: CASSTGRGGYTF.

The gene calls are TRBV7-9 and TRBJ2-1; TRBD1 agrees at 10 bases. J lost 6 bases, V lost 5 bases, and 10 bases had no gene match. Germline loops: CDR1 SEHNR, CDR2 FQNEAQ (reference sequence). This CDR3 has 16 amino acids. The CDR3 bases are TGTGCCAGCAGCGACCGGGACAGGGGAGGGTTCAATGAGCAGTTCTTC. As protein: CASSDRDRGGFNEQFF.

This clone was recorded once. This rearrangement joins TRBV11-2 to TRBJ2-1; D is unclear. The CDR3 runs 16 residues. V gave up 3 bases and J gave up 3 bases, with 15 bases separating them. Germline CDR1 SGHAT, CDR2 FQNNGV. The CDR3 bases are TGTGCCAGCAGCTTTAATGTCCTGAAGGGCTACAATGAGCAGTTCTTC. This codes for CASSFNVLKGYNEQFF.

A note on this clone: The sample contains more than one DNA sequence encoding this CDR3. V and J are TRBV7-9 and TRBJ1-2; D gene unclear. The germline gives CDR1 SEHNR, CDR2 FQNEAQ (reference sequence). V was clipped by 1 base and J by 2 bases, with 5 bases between them. This CDR3 has 13 residues. CDR3 nucleotides: TGTGCCAGCAGCTTAGGGCTAAACTATGGCTACACCTTC. Translation: CASSLGLNYGYTF.

The rearrangement uses TRBV4-1 and TRBJ2-3; TRBD1 matches at 9 bases. CDR1 and CDR2 from the germline V gene are MGHRA and YSYEKL. This CDR3 spans 17 amino acids. V trimming: 4 bases; J trimming: 2 bases; junction bases outside the gene matches: 10. Here the CDR3 DNA reads TGCGCCAGCAGCCTTATGGGGGGACAGGGATACACAGATACGCAGTATTTT. This codes for CASSLMGGQGYTDTQYF.

This sequence joins TRBV21-1 and TRBJ2-7; TRBD2 reflects the table's D call only, with no check against the DNA. TRBV21-1 is described as a pseudogene. The CDR3 covers 17 residues. This CDR3 reads CASSTGLAGVCTYEQYF. CDR3 nucleotides: TGTGCCAGCAGTACGGGACTAGCGGGAGTATGCACCTACGAGCAGTACTTC.

V is TRBV19 and J is TRBJ1-1; tentative D call: TRBD1 (6 bases). V was pared by 5 bases and J by 4 bases, with 20 bases between. Germline V lookup: CDR1 LNHDA, CDR2 SQIVND (reference sequence). This CDR3 has 16 residues. This chain's CDR3 is CASSGPGHVYRTEAFF. CDR3 nucleotide sequence: TGTGCCAGTAGTGGACCGGGACACGTCTACCGCACTGAAGCTTTCTTT.

CDR3 sequence: CASSYFGGMGPDTQYF. The CDR3 nucleotides are TGTGCCAGCAGTTACTTTGGCGGGATGGGGCCAGATACGCAGTATTTT. The chain carries TRBV6-5 and TRBJ2-3; a weak D match, TRBD2 (6 bases). Germline V lookup: CDR1 MNHEY, CDR2 SVGAGI. V was trimmed by 1 base and J by 4 bases, leaving 15 bases between them. The CDR3 loop spans 16 amino acids.

This chain links TRBV19 with TRBJ1-2, with a tentative D call TRBD1 (5 bases). Germline lookup yields CDR1 LNHDA and CDR2 SQIVND (reference sequence). This CDR3 is built from 15 residues. Trimming shortened V by 2 bases and J by 8 bases, and 18 bases separated the two germline ends. DNA of the CDR3: TGTGCCAGTAGTATACGGGGAGGCCGGGGCTTGGGCTACACCTTC. Translated: CASSIRGGRGLGYTF. The variable domain in full, completed from reference TRBV19 and TRBJ1-2, reads DGGITQSPKYLFRKEGQNVTLSCEQNLNHDAMYWYRQDPGQGLRLIYYSQIVNDFQKGDIAEGYSVSREKKESFPLTVTSAQKNPTAFYLCASSIRGGRGLGYTFGSGTRLTVV.

The V and J genes are TRBV6-5 and TRBJ1-1, with TRBD1 as a possible D gene (6 bases). Per germline, CDR1 MNHEY and CDR2 SVGAGI. The CDR3 is 13 residues long. With 2 bases removed from V and 11 bases from J, the gap between germline ends came to 15 bases. The CDR3 region is CASSYRETGRAFF. The CDR3 region has the DNA TGTGCCAGCAGTTACAGGGAGACAGGCAGGGCTTTCTTT.

The V and J genes are TRBV5-1 and TRBJ1-2, with D unclear. This CDR3 has 16 residues. Trimming stripped 1 base from V and 3 bases from J, with 16 bases between. CDR1 is SGHRS and CDR2 is YFSETQ in the germline V gene. This CDR3 reads CASSLNPRHLDYGYTF. CDR3 sequence (DNA): TGCGCCAGCAGCTTGAATCCGCGCCATTTGGACTATGGCTACACCTTC.

This CDR3 reads CASSRGAGTLAGTEAFF. Written as DNA, the CDR3 is TGTGCCAGCAGCCGCGGGGCGGGTACATTGGCGGGCACTGAAGCTTTCTTT. This chain joins TRBV4-2 and TRBJ1-1, with a weak D call TRBD1 (5 bases). The V end was cut by 4 bases, the J end by 4 bases, with 22 bases between. Germline V CDR1 and CDR2: LGHNA, YNFKEQ. The CDR3 is 17 residues long.

The CDR3 spells CASSGRSSGYNEQFF. For the CDR3, the DNA is TGTGCCAGCAGTGGTCGGTCTAGCGGATACAATGAGCAGTTCTTC. The chain employs TRBV27 and TRBJ2-1; 7 nucleotides match TRBD2. The ends lost 5 bases at V and 4 bases at J; junction bases unmatched: 8. The CDR3 extends over 15 amino acids. The germline CDR1 and CDR2 sequences are MNHEY and SMNVEV (reference sequence).

This chain uses TRBV5-4 with TRBJ2-3; D possibly corresponds to TRBD2 (6 bases). Germline loops: CDR1 SGHNT, CDR2 YYREEE (reference sequence). The CDR3 has 16 amino acids. With 4 bases removed from V and 2 bases from J, the gap between germline ends came to 17 bases. The CDR3 loop is CASSPGTQDYTDTQYF. CDR3 DNA: TGTGCCAGCAGCCCCGGGACTCAAGATTACACAGATACGCAGTATTTT.

The V gene is TRBV29-1, the J gene TRBJ1-2, with TRBD1 as a possible D gene (5 bases). Per germline, CDR1 SQVTM and CDR2 ANQGSEA. Trimming removed 4 bases from V and 4 bases from J, with 16 bases in between. CDR3 length: 14 residues. CDR3 sequence reads: CSVVHLGQLYGYTF. The CDR3 nucleotides read TGCAGCGTTGTTCACTTGGGGCAGCTCTATGGCTACACCTTC.

This clone was counted once. The rearrangement joins TRBV27 to TRBJ2-1; 10 bases are shared with TRBD1. Germline loops: CDR1 MNHEY, CDR2 SMNVEV (reference sequence). The V segment lost 0 bases and the J segment 5 bases; nucleotides outside the gene matches: 7. CDR3 size: 17 residues. Here the CDR3 reads CASSLSRGTGAHNEQFF. Here the CDR3 DNA reads TGTGCCAGCAGTTTATCGAGAGGGACAGGGGCCCACAATGAGCAGTTCTTC.

The chain uses TRBV19 and TRBJ2-1; the match to TRBD2 covers 8 bases. Losses at the gene ends were 1 base for V and 5 bases for J; bases not matched to a gene: 4. Germline V lookup: CDR1 LNHDA, CDR2 SQIVND (reference sequence). The CDR3 is made up of 15 amino acids. The CDR3 loop reads CASSIVSGIDNEQFF. The CDR3 DNA is TGTGCCAGTAGTATAGTTAGCGGGATTGACAATGAGCAGTTCTTC.

V is TRBV5-1 and J is TRBJ2-5, with TRBD1 matching 9 bases. Germline trimming cut 1 base from V and 2 bases from J; bases unmatched to any gene: 12. The CDR3 spans 18 residues. From germline, CDR1 is SGHRS and CDR2 YFSETQ. The CDR3 spells CASSLTDRGWGEQETQYF. The DNA of the CDR3 is TGCGCCAGCAGCTTGACGGACAGGGGCTGGGGTGAACAAGAGACCCAGTACTTC.

As concerns this clone: This may come from a read error, since a much larger clone is one base off. Additional DNA sequences in this sample encode the identical CDR3. The chain's CDR3 is CASSVGGGEQYF. In nucleotides, the CDR3 is TGTGCCAGCAGCGTCGGGGGTGGCGAGCAGTACTTC. The chain uses TRBV9 and TRBJ2-7, with D tentatively TRBD2 (6 bases). The V gene lost 2 bases and the J gene lost 6 bases, with 9 bases spanning the gap. The CDR3 consists of 12 residues. Germline CDR1 and CDR2: SGDLS and YYNGEE.

The J gene is TRBJ1-2, the V gene TRBV5-1; D is undetermined. The CDR3 extends over 13 amino acids. The ends were cut back, 2 bases at V and 2 bases at J, with 7 bases in the middle. Per the germline V gene, CDR1 is SGHRS and CDR2 is YFSETQ. CDR3 residues: CASSFELNYGYTF. The CDR3, as DNA: TGCGCCAGCAGCTTCGAACTAAACTATGGCTACACCTTC.

The CDR3 region has the DNA TGTGCCAGCAGTTTAGGGAACATTCAGTACTTC. Its protein is CASSLGNIQYF. The J gene is TRBJ2-4, the V gene TRBV27; D call uncertain. CDR3 length: 11 residues. Trimming took 2 bases from V and 7 from J, leaving 3 bases between them. The germline V gene encodes CDR1 MNHEY and CDR2 SMNVEV (reference sequence).